This TCR beta chain was recorded in a study of human T cells and chemical hapten exposure. Overall study context: Sensitizing treatment utilized 2% DPC over an approximately 2 cm by approximately 2 cm portion of upper inner arm skin. Broader study findings: Healthy individuals' immune responses may differ from those of donors, who had alopecia.

In the library, unique molecular identifiers were attached to individual cDNA molecules. Per the original methods: Samples contained a median of roughly 96,000 TCRs, with a range of roughly 20,000 to 690,600. TCRdb reanalysed the RACE reads using MiXCR and keeps one entry per CDR3 protein. The V and J calls and clone size come from TCRdb's table, not from the authors' own analysis. The sample records tens of thousands of distinct CDR3 sequences, approximately 9.4% being singletons. This CDR3 has 15 amino acids. Trimming shortened V by 2 bases and J by 0 bases, and 11 bases separated the two germline ends. Germline V gene data show CDR1 as SGHRS and CDR2 as YFSETQ. This clonotype has a count of ten or more. Antigen specificity is unknown. The time point denotes: patch test 1, 2 weeks after DPC sensitization. Stated treatment: therapeutic diphenylcyclopropenone sensitization with weekly scalp DPC.

Source: whole blood, taken in connection with sensitization to the hapten diphenylcyclopropenone (DPC). The V call is TRBV5-1, the J call TRBJ1-1; D might be TRBD1 (5 bases). This TCR derives from a woman aged 40 to 50 with alopecia areata. Some clones in this sample may be carry-over from other donors' samples. The DNA of the CDR3 is TGCGCCAGCAGCTTTGGGCAGGGACTGAACACTGAAGCTTTCTTT. It encodes CASSFGQGLNTEAFF.